This TCR beta chain was recorded in a study of blood T cells in healthy people across ages. Study findings and constraints: Older age went with lower TCR beta diversity per million T cells, in a roughly linear way.

About this clonotype: Antigen: not known. The junction shows a germline mismatch at one end, possibly a read error.

Sample-barcoded 5' priming and a J-beta primer mix drove a second PCR of roughly 6 to 12 cycles. TCRdb reprocessed the 5' RACE reads via MiXCR and lists one record per CDR3 protein. This sample has about 1.6 million distinct CDR3 sequences; roughly 30% occur once, and the top ten carry roughly 10%. Looked up from germline, CDR1 is MNHNY and CDR2 is SVGAGI (reference sequence). The CDR3 consists of 14 residues. The rearrangement joins TRBV6-6 to TRBJ2-5; no definite D call. This TCR derives from a woman aged 25 to 39 in good health. Sequencing used blood. CDR3 loop: CAGSYSRSQETQYF. CDR3 nucleotide sequence: TGTGCCGGCAGTTACTCAAGGTCCCAAGAGACCCAGTACTTC.